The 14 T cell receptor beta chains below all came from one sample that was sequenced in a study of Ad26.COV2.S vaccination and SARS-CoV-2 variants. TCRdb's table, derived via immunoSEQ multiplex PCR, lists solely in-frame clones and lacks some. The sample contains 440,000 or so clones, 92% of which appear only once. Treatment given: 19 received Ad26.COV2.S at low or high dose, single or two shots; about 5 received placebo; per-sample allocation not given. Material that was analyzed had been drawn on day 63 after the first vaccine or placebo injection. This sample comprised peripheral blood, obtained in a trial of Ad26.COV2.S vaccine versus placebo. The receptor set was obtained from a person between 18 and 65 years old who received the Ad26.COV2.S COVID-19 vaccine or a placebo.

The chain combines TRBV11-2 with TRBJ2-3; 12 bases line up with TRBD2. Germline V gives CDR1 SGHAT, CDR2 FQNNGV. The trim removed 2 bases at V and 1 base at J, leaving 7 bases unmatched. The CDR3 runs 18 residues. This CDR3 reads CASSLLRLAGGGTDTQYF. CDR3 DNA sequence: TGTGCCAGCAGCTTACTTAGGCTAGCGGGGGGGGGCACAGATACGCAGTATTTT.

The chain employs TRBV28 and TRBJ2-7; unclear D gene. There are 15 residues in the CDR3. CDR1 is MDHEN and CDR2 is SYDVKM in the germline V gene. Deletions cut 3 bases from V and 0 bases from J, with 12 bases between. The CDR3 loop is CASSLTPMTSYEQYF. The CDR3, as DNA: TGTGCCAGCAGTTTGACCCCGATGACCTCCTACGAGCAGTACTTC.

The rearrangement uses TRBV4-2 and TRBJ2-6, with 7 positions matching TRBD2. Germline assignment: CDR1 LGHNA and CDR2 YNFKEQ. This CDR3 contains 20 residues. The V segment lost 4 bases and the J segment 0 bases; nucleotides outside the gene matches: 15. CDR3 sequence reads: CASSREFPGPGGSGANVLTF. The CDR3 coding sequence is TGTGCCAGCAGCCGAGAATTCCCGGGGCCGGGAGGCTCTGGGGCCAACGTCCTGACTTTC.

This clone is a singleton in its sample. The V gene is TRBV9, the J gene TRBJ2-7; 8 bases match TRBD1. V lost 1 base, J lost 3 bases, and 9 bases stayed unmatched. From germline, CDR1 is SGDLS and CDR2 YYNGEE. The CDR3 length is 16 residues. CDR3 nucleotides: TGTGCCAGCAGCGTATCCGAAAGGACAGGGTACTACGAGCAGTACTTC. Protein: CASSVSERTGYYEQYF. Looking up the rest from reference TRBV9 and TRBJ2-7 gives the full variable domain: DSGVTQTPKHLITATGQRVTLRCSPRSGDLSVYWYQQSLDQGLQFLIQYYNGEERAKGNILERFSAQQFPDLHSELNLSSLELGDSALYFCASSVSERTGYYEQYFGPGTRLTVT.

CDR3: CASSWLGGETQYF. The CDR3 DNA reads as TGTGCCAGTAGTTGGCTAGGTGGAGAGACCCAGTACTTC. The gene calls are TRBV19 and TRBJ2-5; D is uncertain. The V and J ends lost 5 bases and 4 bases respectively, with 11 bases between them. CDR1 is LNHDA and CDR2 is SQIVND in the germline V gene (reference sequence). The CDR3 totals 13 residues. Using reference TRBV19 and TRBJ2-5 for the parts outside the CDR3, the full variable domain is DGGITQSPKYLFRKEGQNVTLSCEQNLNHDAMYWYRQDPGQGLRLIYYSQIVNDFQKGDIAEGYSVSREKKESFPLTVTSAQKNPTAFYLCASSWLGGETQYFGPGTRLLVL.

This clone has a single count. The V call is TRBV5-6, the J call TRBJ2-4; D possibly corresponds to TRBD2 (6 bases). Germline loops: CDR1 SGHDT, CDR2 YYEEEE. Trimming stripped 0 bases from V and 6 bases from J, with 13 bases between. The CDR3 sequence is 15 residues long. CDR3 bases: TGTGCCAGCAGCTTGGGAGGAGGGCCGTCAAACATTCAGTACTTC. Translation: CASSLGGGPSNIQYF.

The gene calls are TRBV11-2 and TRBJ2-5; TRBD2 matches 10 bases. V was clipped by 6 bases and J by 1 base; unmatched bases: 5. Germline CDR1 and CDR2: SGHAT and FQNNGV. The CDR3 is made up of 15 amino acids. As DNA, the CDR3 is TGTGCCAGCAGATATAGCGGGGGGTCCCAAGAGACCCAGTACTTC. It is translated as CASRYSGGSQETQYF.

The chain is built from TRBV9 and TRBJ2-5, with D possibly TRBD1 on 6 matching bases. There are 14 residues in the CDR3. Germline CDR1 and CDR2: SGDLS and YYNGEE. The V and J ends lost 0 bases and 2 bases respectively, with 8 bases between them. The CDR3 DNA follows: TGTGCCAGCAGCGTAGGCCAGGGGCAAGAGACCCAGTACTTC. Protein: CASSVGQGQETQYF.

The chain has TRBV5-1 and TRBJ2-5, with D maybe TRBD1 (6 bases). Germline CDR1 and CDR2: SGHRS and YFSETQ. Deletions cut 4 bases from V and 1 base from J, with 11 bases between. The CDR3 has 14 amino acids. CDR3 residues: CASSIGTTQETQYF. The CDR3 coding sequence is TGCGCCAGCAGCATTGGGACAACCCAAGAGACCCAGTACTTC.

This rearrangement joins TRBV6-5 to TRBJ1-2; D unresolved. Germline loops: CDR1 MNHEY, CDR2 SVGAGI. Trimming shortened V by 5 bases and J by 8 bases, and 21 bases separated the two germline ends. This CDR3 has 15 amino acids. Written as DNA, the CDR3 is TGTGCCAGCAGTCAGTACGACGGCCCTGATGAAGGCTACACCTTC. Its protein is CASSQYDGPDEGYTF.

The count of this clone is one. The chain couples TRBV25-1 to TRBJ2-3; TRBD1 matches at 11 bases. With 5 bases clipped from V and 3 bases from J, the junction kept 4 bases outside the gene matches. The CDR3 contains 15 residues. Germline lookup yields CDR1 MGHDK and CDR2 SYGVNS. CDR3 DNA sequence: TGTGCCAGCAGTCCGGACAGGGGGCTTACAGATACGCAGTATTTT. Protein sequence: CASSPDRGLTDTQYF.

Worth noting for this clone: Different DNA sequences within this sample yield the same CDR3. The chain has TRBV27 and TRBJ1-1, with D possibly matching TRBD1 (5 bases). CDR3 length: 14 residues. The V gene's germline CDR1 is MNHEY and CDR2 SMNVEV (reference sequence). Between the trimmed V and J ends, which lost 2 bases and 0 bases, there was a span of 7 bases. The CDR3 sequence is CASSLGGLNTEAFF. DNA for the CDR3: TGTGCCAGCAGTTTAGGGGGTTTGAACACTGAAGCTTTCTTT.

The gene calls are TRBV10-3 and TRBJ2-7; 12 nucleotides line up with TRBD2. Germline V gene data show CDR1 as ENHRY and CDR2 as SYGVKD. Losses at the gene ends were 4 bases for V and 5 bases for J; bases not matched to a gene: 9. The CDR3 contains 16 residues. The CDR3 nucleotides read TGTGCCATCAGTGGGCTGCTAGCGGGGGGGCACAACGAGCAGTACTTC. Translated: CAISGLLAGGHNEQYF.

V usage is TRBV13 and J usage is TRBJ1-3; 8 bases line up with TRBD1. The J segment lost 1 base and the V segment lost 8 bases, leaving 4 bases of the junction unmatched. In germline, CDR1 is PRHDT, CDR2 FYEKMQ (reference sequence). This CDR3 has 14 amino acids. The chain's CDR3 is CASGQGVSGNTIYF. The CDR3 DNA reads TGTGCCAGCGGACAGGGCGTTTCTGGAAACACCATATATTTT.